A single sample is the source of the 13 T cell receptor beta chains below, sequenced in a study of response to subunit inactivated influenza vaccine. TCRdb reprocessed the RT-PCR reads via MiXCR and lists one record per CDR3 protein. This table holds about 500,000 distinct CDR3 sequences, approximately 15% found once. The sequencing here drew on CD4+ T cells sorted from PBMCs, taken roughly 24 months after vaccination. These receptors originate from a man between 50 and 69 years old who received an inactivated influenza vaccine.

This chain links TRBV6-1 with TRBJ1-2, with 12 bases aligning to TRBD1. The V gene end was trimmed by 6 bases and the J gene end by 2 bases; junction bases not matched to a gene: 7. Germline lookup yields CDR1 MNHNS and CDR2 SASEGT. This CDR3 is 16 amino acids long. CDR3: CASRGDRGLENYGYTF. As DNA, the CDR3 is TGTGCCAGCAGAGGGGACAGGGGGCTGGAAAACTATGGCTACACCTTC.

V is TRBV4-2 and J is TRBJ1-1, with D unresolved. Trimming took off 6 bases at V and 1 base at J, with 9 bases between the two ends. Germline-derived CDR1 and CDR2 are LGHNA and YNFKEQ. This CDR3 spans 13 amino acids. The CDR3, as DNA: TGTGCCAGCAGAGTTGCAGGGAACACTGAAGCTTTCTTT. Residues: CASRVAGNTEAFF.

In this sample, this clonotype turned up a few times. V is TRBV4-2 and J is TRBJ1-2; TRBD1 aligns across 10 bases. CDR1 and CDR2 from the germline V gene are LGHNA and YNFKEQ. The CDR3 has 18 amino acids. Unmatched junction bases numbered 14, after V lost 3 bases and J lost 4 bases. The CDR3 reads CASSQGKGQGFVGYGYTF. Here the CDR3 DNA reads TGTGCCAGCAGCCAGGGCAAGGGACAGGGGTTCGTTGGCTATGGCTACACCTTC.

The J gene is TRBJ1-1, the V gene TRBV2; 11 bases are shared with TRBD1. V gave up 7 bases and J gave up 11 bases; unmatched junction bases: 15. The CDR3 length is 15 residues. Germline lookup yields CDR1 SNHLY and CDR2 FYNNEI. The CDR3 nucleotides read TGTGCCAGCAACCGGGACAGGGGGAAGGGGTTGTCGGCTTTCTTT. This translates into CASNRDRGKGLSAFF.

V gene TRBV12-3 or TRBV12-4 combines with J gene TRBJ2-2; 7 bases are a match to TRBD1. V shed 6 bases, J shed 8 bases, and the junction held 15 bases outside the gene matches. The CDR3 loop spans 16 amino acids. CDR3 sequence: CASRPAGQARTGELFF. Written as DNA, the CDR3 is TGTGCCAGCAGGCCTGCCGGACAGGCCCGAACAGGGGAGCTGTTTTTT.

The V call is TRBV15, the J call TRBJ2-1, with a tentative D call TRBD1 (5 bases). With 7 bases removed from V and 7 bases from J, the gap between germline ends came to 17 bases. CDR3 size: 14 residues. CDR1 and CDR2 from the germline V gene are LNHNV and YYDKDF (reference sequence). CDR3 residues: CATNKGDFENEQFF. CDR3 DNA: TGTGCCACCAATAAAGGGGATTTCGAGAATGAGCAGTTCTTC.

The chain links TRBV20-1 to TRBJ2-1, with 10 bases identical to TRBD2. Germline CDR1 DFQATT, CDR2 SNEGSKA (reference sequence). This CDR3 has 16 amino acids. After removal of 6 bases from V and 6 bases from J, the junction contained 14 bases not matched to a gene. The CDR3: CSARSTRTSGSNEQFF. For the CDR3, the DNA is TGCAGTGCCCGATCAACTAGGACTAGCGGTAGCAATGAGCAGTTCTTC.

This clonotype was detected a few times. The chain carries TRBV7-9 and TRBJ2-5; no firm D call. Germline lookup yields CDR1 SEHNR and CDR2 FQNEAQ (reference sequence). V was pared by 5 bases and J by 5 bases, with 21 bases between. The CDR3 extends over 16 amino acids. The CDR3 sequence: CASSPLGRIVWETQYF. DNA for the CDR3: TGTGCCAGCAGCCCACTTGGCAGAATAGTTTGGGAGACCCAGTACTTC. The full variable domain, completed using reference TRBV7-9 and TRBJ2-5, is DTGVSQNPRHKITKRGQNVTFRCDPISEHNRLYWYRQTLGQGPEFLTYFQNEAQLEKSRLLSDRFSAERPKGSFSTLEIQRTEQGDSAMYLCASSPLGRIVWETQYFGPGTRLLVL.

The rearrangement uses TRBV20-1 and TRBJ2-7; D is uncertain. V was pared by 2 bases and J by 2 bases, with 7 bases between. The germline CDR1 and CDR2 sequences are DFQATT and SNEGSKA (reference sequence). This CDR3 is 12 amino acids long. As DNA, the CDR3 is TGCAGTGCTAGAAACCTAGCCTACGAGCAGTACTTC. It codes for CSARNLAYEQYF.

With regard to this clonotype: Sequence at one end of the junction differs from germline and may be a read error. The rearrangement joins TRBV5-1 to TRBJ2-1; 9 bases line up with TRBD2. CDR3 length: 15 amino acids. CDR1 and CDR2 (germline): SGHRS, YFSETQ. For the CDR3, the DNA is TGCGCCAGCAGTTTGGGACTAGCTACGGGGGATGAGCAGTTCTTC. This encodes CASSLGLATGDEQFF.

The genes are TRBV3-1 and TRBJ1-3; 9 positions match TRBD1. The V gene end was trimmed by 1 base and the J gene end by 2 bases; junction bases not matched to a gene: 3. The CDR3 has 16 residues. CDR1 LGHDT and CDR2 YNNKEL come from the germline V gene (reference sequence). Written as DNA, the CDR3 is TGTGCCAGCAGCCAAGTCTGGACAGGGGCTGGAAACACCATATATTTT. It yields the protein CASSQVWTGAGNTIYF.

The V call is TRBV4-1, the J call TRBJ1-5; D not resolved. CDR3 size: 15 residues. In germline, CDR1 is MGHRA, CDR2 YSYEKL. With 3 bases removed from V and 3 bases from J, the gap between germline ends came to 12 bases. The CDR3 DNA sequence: TGCGCCAGCAGCCAGGGTTGGAGAAACAATCAGCCCCAGCATTTT. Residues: CASSQGWRNNQPQHF.

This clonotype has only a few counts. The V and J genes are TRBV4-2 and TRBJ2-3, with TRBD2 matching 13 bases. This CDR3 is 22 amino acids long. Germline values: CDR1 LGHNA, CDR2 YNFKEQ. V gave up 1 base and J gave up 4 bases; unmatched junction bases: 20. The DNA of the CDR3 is TGTGCCAGCAGCCAAGCCTTTGACCGACTAGCGGGGGGCCCAGTTGACCCAGATACGCAGTATTTT. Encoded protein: CASSQAFDRLAGGPVDPDTQYF.